Following are 20 T cell receptor beta chains from one sample sequenced in a study of tumor-infiltrating lymphocytes in primary liver carcinoma. With around 490 ng total RNA as template and a constant-region primer, TCR beta cDNA was made. Employing slightly modified ARM-PCR, three nested multiplex PCR rounds were run, and these gave rise to the TCR beta libraries. The first two PCR rounds, around 11 cycles each, used TRBV1-TRBV30 forward primers and a C-beta reverse primer. TCRdb ran MiXCR on the multiplex PCR reads and lists one entry per CDR3 protein. In the table there are fewer than 250,000 distinct CDR3 sequences, around three fifths of which are singletons. Both blood RNA, taken from unsorted whole blood, and germline DNA were extracted. The source material was peripheral blood. The receptors here all came from a woman aged 60 to 75 with primary liver carcinoma and hepatitis B virus infection.

With regard to this clonotype: One end of the junction does not line up with germline, which may come from a read error. The V gene is TRBV14, the J gene TRBJ2-7, with 14 bases that match TRBD2. Germline CDR1 is SGHDN and CDR2 is FVKESK. CDR3 length: 15 residues. The CDR3 DNA is TGTGCCGGCAGCCACGGACTAGCGGGAGGAGGCGAGCAGTACTTC. This translates into CAGSHGLAGGGEQYF.

In the case of this clonotype: One end of the junction does not line up with germline, which may come from a read error. This chain joins TRBV11-2 and TRBJ2-7, with D possibly TRBD1 on 7 matching bases. This CDR3 region has 13 residues. The germline V gene encodes CDR1 SGHAT and CDR2 FQNNGV. This CDR3 is CQQLEGQPYEQYF. The CDR3 bases are TGCCAGCAGCTGGAGGGACAGCCATACGAGCAGTACTTC.

Concerning this clonotype itself: This CDR3 fails to terminate in the conserved phenylalanine or tryptophan, so it likely reflects a read error. The CDR3, as DNA: TGTGCTAGCAACCAGGCGGGGCCGGGGAGAGGTGGGGAGCTGTTTTAT. It specifies CASNQAGPGRGGELFY. The V call is TRBV11-2, the J call TRBJ2-2, with D tentatively TRBD2 (6 bases). Germline CDR1 SGHAT, CDR2 FQNNGV. The CDR3 consists of 16 residues.

In regard to this clonotype: A read error is possible here, since a much larger clone lies one base away. This rearrangement joins TRBV5-5 to TRBJ2-7; tentatively, D is TRBD1 or TRBD2 (6 bases each). The CDR3 runs to 15 residues. CDR1 and CDR2 from the germline V gene are SGHKS and YYEKEE (reference sequence). CDR3 nucleotide sequence: TGTGCCAGCAGCTTGGCGGGGGCGATGACCTACGATCAGTACTTC. Translated, it gives CASSLAGAMTYDQYF. The full variable domain, its missing parts supplied by reference TRBV5-5 and TRBJ2-7, is DAGVTQSPTHLIKTRGQQVTLRCSPISGHKSVSWYQQVLGQGPQFIFQYYEKEERGRGNFPDRFSARQFPNYSSELNVNALLLGDSALYLCASSLAGAMTYDQYFGPGTRLTVT.

About this clonotype: Just one base apart from a much larger clone, this may be a read error. This chain connects TRBV14 to TRBJ2-2, with 10 bases identical to TRBD1. The CDR3 runs to 15 residues. From germline, CDR1 is SGHDN and CDR2 FVKESK. The CDR3 DNA reads TGTGCCAGCAGCCAAGGACAGGGGGCCGTCGGGGAGCTGCTTTTT. Its protein product is CASSQGQGAVGELLF.

This clonotype has ten or more counts. The rearrangement uses TRBV12-3 or TRBV12-4 and TRBJ1-2; the D is unclear. The CDR3 covers 11 residues. V was shortened by 3 bases and J by 2 bases, with 1 base between the two germline ends. The CDR3 here is CASSLNYGYTF. Here the CDR3 DNA reads TGTGCCAGCAGTTTGAACTATGGCTACACCTTC.

The chain combines TRBV5-4 with TRBJ1-1, with 8 bases fitting TRBD1. This CDR3 has 15 amino acids. Per the germline V gene, CDR1 is SGHNT and CDR2 is YYREEE (reference sequence). CDR3 residues: CTSSLGGQEDTEAFF. Written as DNA, the CDR3 is TGTACTAGCAGCTTGGGGGGACAGGAGGACACTGAAGCTTTCTTT.

In its sample, this clonotype was seen many times. This chain links TRBV6-6 with TRBJ2-1; 11 nucleotides agree with TRBD1. The length of the CDR3 is 16 residues. Germline V gene data show CDR1 as MNHNY and CDR2 as SVGAGI (reference sequence). The V segment lost 7 bases and the J segment 7 bases; nucleotides outside the gene matches: 12. CDR3 protein: CASKAVGTGGLNEQFF. The CDR3 region has the DNA TGTGCCAGCAAGGCGGTCGGGACAGGGGGTTTAAATGAGCAGTTCTTC.

Worth noting for this clonotype: A much larger clone is a single base away; this may be a read error. The V and J genes are TRBV10-3 and TRBJ2-1, with TRBD2 identical over 9 bases. The CDR3 contains 18 residues. The V gene's germline CDR1 is ENHRY and CDR2 SYGVKD. With V trimmed by 2 bases and J by 0 bases, 8 bases remained unmatched. The CDR3 coding sequence is TGTGCCATCAGTGAGCCGAAGAGTAGCGGGAGCTCCTACAATGAGCAGTTCTTC. Translation: CAISEPKSSGSSYNEQFF.

The table lists this clonotype with a few counts. The V and J genes are TRBV5-1 and TRBJ2-3, with 11 bases matching TRBD2. CDR1 is SGHRS and CDR2 is YFSETQ in the germline V gene. The CDR3 totals 16 residues. J lost 6 bases, V lost 0 bases, and 6 bases had no gene match. In DNA, the CDR3 is TGCGCCAGCAGCTTGGATGGGACTAGCGGTCGGGATACGCAGTATTTT. It specifies CASSLDGTSGRDTQYF.

This clonotype was observed a few times. This sequence joins TRBV5-5 and TRBJ1-5, with no clear D. Germline V lookup: CDR1 SGHKS, CDR2 YYEKEE (reference sequence). The CDR3 has 14 residues. V was clipped by 4 bases and J by 5 bases, with 13 bases between them. CDR3 sequence: CASSLRWSDQPQHF. The CDR3 DNA follows: TGTGCCAGCAGCCTAAGGTGGTCCGATCAGCCCCAGCATTTT.

This clonotype was observed many times. The chain employs TRBV5-4 and TRBJ2-1; no reliable D call. V was shortened by 2 bases and J by 4 bases, with 13 bases between the two germline ends. The CDR3 has 15 amino acids. Germline V CDR1 and CDR2: SGHNT, YYREEE (reference sequence). CDR3 amino acids: CASSLGPSIYNEQFF. CDR3 bases: TGTGCCAGCAGCTTAGGGCCTTCAATATACAATGAGCAGTTCTTC. Full variable domain (remainder filled in from reference TRBV5-4 and TRBJ2-1): ETGVTQSPTHLIKTRGQQVTLRCSSQSGHNTVSWYQQALGQGPQFIFQYYREEENGRGNFPPRFSGLQFPNYSSELNVNALELDDSALYLCASSLGPSIYNEQFFGPGTRLTVL.

This clonotype was detected once. The rearrangement uses TRBV4-2 and TRBJ2-2; D gene unclear. CDR1 and CDR2 from the germline V gene are LGHNA and YNFKEQ. Trimming removed 9 bases from V and 4 bases from J, with 18 bases in between. The CDR3 length is 15 residues. In DNA form, the CDR3 reads TGTGCCAGAAGGCAAGTTGTAGCAGCCACCGGGGAGCTGTTTTTT. Protein sequence: CARRQVVAATGELFF.

V usage is TRBV6-4 and J usage is TRBJ2-1; 8 bases line up with TRBD1. This CDR3 is 15 amino acids long. V shed 5 bases, J shed 2 bases, and the junction held 5 bases outside the gene matches. Germline loops: CDR1 MRHNA, CDR2 SNTAGT. CDR3 region: CASSSEQGAYNEQFF. DNA of the CDR3: TGTGCCAGCAGTAGCGAACAGGGGGCCTACAATGAGCAGTTCTTC.

The CDR3 here is CASSPQGAWVTQYF. CDR3 sequence (DNA): TGTGCCAGCAGCCCACAGGGGGCCTGGGTTACGCAGTATTTT. The chain couples TRBV5-5 to TRBJ2-3, with 9 nucleotides matching TRBD1. J lost 8 bases, V lost 4 bases, and 8 bases had no gene match. The germline V gene has CDR1 SGHKS and CDR2 YYEKEE (reference sequence). CDR3 length: 14 residues.

The CDR3 spells CASSCGTVYNEQFF. CDR3 DNA: TGTGCCAGCAGTTGCGGGACAGTATACAATGAGCAGTTCTTC. This chain connects TRBV28 to TRBJ2-1; a possible D gene is TRBD1 (7 bases). Germline CDR1 is MDHEN and CDR2 is SYDVKM. The V end lost 4 bases, the J end lost 4 bases, and 11 bases lay between the germline ends. This CDR3 contains 14 residues.

A word on this clonotype: A read error is possible here, since a much larger clone lies one base away. The chain has TRBV4-2 and TRBJ2-1, with 7 bases matching TRBD2. The germline gives CDR1 LGHNA, CDR2 YNFKEQ. CDR3 length: 14 residues. In nucleotides, the CDR3 is TGTGCCAGCAGCCAAACGGGACTAAACAATGATCAGTTCTTC. Translation: CASSQTGLNNDQFF.

This sequence joins TRBV5-1 and TRBJ1-6, with D perhaps matching TRBD1 (6 bases). CDR1 and CDR2 from the germline V gene are SGHRS and YFSETQ. This CDR3 is 16 amino acids long. The V and J ends lost 6 bases and 0 bases respectively, with 13 bases between them. In DNA form, the CDR3 reads TGCGCCAGCACCACGGGGGCCCGCTCCTATAATTCACCCCTCCACTTT. As protein: CASTTGARSYNSPLHF.

A word on this clonotype: A read error is possible here, since a much larger clone lies one base away. The chain uses TRBV12-3 or TRBV12-4 and TRBJ1-4; D is undetermined. V was clipped by 5 bases and J by 5 bases, with 15 bases between them. The length of the CDR3 is 15 residues. The CDR3 DNA follows: TGTGCCAGCAGTCCGCCCCGGGTCAGGAATGAAAAACTGTTTTTT. It yields the protein CASSPPRVRNEKLFF.

This clonotype was observed a single time. At one of its ends the junction is not consistent with the germline gene, which may arise from a read error. The J gene is TRBJ2-7, the V gene TRBV11-2; D tentatively fits TRBD1 or TRBD2 (5 bases each). There are 14 residues in the CDR3. CDR1 SGHAT and CDR2 FQNNGV come from the germline V gene. In nucleotides, the CDR3 is TGTGCCAACAGCCTTGGTGGGGGCTCCTACGAGCAGTACTTC. The encoded protein is CANSLGGGSYEQYF. Drawing the rest from reference TRBV11-2 and TRBJ2-7, the complete variable domain is EAGVAQSPRYKIIEKRQSVAFWCNPISGHATLYWYQQILGQGPKLLIQFQNNGVVDDSQLPKDRFSAERLKGVDSTLKIQPAKLEDSAVYLCANSLGGGSYEQYFGPGTRLTVT.